These 20 T cell receptor beta chains originate from one sample sequenced in a study of CD4+ T cells in melanoma. Profiling relied on immunoSEQ multiplex PCR, and the TCRdb table lists in-frame clones only, not all of them. Here the sample spans approximately 7,400 clones, 45% to 55% being singletons. The sample comprised cells from a culture (not recorded whether cultured in vitro). These TCRs come from a human donor with melanoma.

This clone occurred once. The chain carries TRBV19 and TRBJ2-6; 7 bases align to TRBD1. Germline-derived CDR1 and CDR2 are LNHDA and SQIVND (reference sequence). This CDR3 region has 18 residues. Trimming cost V 2 bases and J 0 bases; bases outside gene matches: 7. In DNA, the CDR3 is TGTGCCAGTAGTATACATGGAGGACAGGCCTCTGGGGCCAACGTCCTGACTTTC. Amino acid sequence: CASSIHGGQASGANVLTF.

The V gene is TRBV29-1, the J gene TRBJ2-6; perhaps TRBD2 as D (5 bases). The CDR3 totals 15 residues. The germline CDR1 and CDR2 sequences are SQVTM and ANQGSEA. V lost 4 bases to trimming and J lost 0 bases, with 10 bases between them. The CDR3 is CSVVGEYSGANVLTF. The CDR3 bases are TGCAGCGTTGTCGGGGAATACTCTGGGGCCAACGTCCTGACTTTC.

The chain carries TRBV29-1 and TRBJ1-4; D is uncertain. The length of the CDR3 is 11 residues. CDR1 is SQVTM, CDR2 ANQGSEA, per germline. Between the trimmed V and J ends, which lost 6 bases and 10 bases, there was a span of 12 bases. The CDR3 DNA reads as TGCAGCGTGGAAAGAGGCGGAAAACTGTTTTTT. Amino acid sequence: CSVERGGKLFF.

The chain uses TRBV27 and TRBJ1-1; possibly TRBD1 for D (5 bases). There are 14 residues in the CDR3. The germline V and J ends were trimmed by 2 bases and 9 bases, with 16 bases remaining between them. Germline V gene lookup returns CDR1 MNHEY and CDR2 SMNVEV (reference sequence). CDR3 in amino acids: CASSLSYSGTKAFF. For the CDR3, the DNA is TGTGCCAGCAGTTTAAGTTATTCAGGGACCAAAGCTTTCTTT.

The gene calls are TRBV7-8 and TRBJ1-2; unclear D gene. This CDR3 comprises 13 residues. Germline V gene sequence: CDR1 SGHVS, CDR2 FQNEAQ. With 0 bases removed from V and 2 bases from J, the gap between germline ends came to 4 bases. The CDR3 loop reads CASSLAGNYGYTF. CDR3 DNA: TGTGCCAGCAGCTTAGCCGGGAACTATGGCTACACCTTC.

The chain employs TRBV7-9 and TRBJ2-1, with 7 bases fitting TRBD2. This CDR3 has 12 residues. V trimming: 5 bases; J trimming: 7 bases; junction bases outside the gene matches: 2. Germline CDR1 and CDR2: SEHNR and FQNEAQ (reference sequence). CDR3 DNA sequence: TGTGCCAGCAGCAGGACTAGTAATGAGCAGTTCTTC. Residues: CASSRTSNEQFF.

The gene calls are TRBV6-5 and TRBJ1-2; D not certain. CDR1 is MNHEY and CDR2 is SVGAGI in the germline V gene. There are 14 residues in the CDR3. Trimming shortened V by 1 base and J by 2 bases, and 8 bases separated the two germline ends. The CDR3 spells CASSYFGGNYGYTF. Here the CDR3 DNA reads TGTGCCAGCAGTTACTTTGGAGGAAACTATGGCTACACCTTC.

This clone was recorded only once. This rearrangement joins TRBV30 to TRBJ1-6; D ambiguous. Germline CDR1 is GTSNPN and CDR2 is SVGIG (reference sequence). V shed 4 bases and J shed 10 bases, with 14 bases lying between them. This CDR3 is built from 13 residues. CDR3 sequence reads: CAWTWGSGSPLHF. DNA of the CDR3: TGTGCCTGGACTTGGGGAAGTGGATCACCCCTCCACTTT. Using reference TRBV30 and TRBJ1-6 for the parts outside the CDR3, the full variable domain is SQTIHQWPATLVQPVGSPLSLECTVEGTSNPNLYWYRQAAGRGLQLLFYSVGIGQISSEVPQNLSASRPQDRQFILSSKKLLLSDSGFYLCAWTWGSGSPLHFGNGTRLTVT.

The rearrangement joins TRBV6-1 to TRBJ1-6; D is unclear. The CDR3 has 11 residues. Trimming removed 1 base from V and 14 bases from J, with 6 bases in between. Germline lookup yields CDR1 MNHNS and CDR2 SASEGT. The CDR3 reads CASSEGPSLHF. The CDR3 coding sequence is TGTGCCAGCAGTGAAGGACCGTCCCTCCACTTT.

CDR3 sequence (DNA): TGTGCCAGCAGTGCGTACAGGGGGCTGTCACCCCTCCACTTT. It yields the protein CASSAYRGLSPLHF. The chain is built from TRBV6-1 and TRBJ1-6, with TRBD1 matching over 9 bases. Trimming took 4 bases from V and 10 from J; bases not matched to a gene: 5. Germline loops: CDR1 MNHNS, CDR2 SASEGT. The CDR3 loop spans 14 amino acids.

V gene TRBV15 combines with J gene TRBJ1-2; D might be TRBD1 (5 bases). CDR1 is LNHNV and CDR2 is YYDKDF in the germline V gene (reference sequence). The CDR3 runs 15 residues. The V end lost 1 base, the J end lost 4 bases, and 13 bases lay between the germline ends. CDR3 region: CATSRGEDRAYGYTF. CDR3 DNA sequence: TGTGCCACCAGCAGAGGGGAAGACAGAGCCTATGGCTACACCTTC.

This clone was seen a handful of times. The gene calls are TRBV6-1 and TRBJ1-6; the D is unclear. The CDR3 is 14 residues long. The germline CDR1 and CDR2 sequences are MNHNS and SASEGT. The V and J ends lost 5 bases and 5 bases respectively, with 10 bases between them. The chain's CDR3 is CASSRQTNNSPLHF. CDR3 in DNA: TGTGCCAGCAGTCGCCAGACAAATAATTCACCCCTCCACTTT.

This chain uses TRBV5-1 with TRBJ1-6, with TRBD1 as a possible D gene (6 bases). The CDR3 runs 16 residues. Trimming cost V 2 bases and J 10 bases, with 19 bases left between them. The germline V gene encodes CDR1 SGHRS and CDR2 YFSETQ. CDR3 bases: TGCGCCAGCAGCTTACAGGGTAGCTATTCGGTGTCACCCCTCCACTTT. Amino acids: CASSLQGSYSVSPLHF.

The chain has TRBV7-6 and TRBJ2-5; D is uncertain. The length of the CDR3 is 14 residues. V lost 4 bases, J lost 3 bases, and 12 bases lay in between. Germline CDR1 is SGHVS and CDR2 is FNYEAQ. The CDR3 DNA reads as TGTGCCAGCAGCTACCGGGTACACGAAGAGACCCAGTACTTC. Translation gives CASSYRVHEETQYF.

The V call is TRBV14, the J call TRBJ2-3; 9 positions match TRBD2. The CDR3 consists of 17 residues. V shed 3 bases, J shed 0 bases, and the junction held 7 bases outside the gene matches. Germline V gene lookup returns CDR1 SGHDN and CDR2 FVKESK. The DNA of the CDR3 is TGTGCCAGCAGCCAGCTGGGACTAGCTAGGAGCACAGATACGCAGTATTTT. It codes for CASSQLGLARSTDTQYF.

The chain uses TRBV5-4 and TRBJ2-7; 12 nucleotides align to TRBD1. The CDR3 runs to 15 residues. From germline, CDR1 is SGHNT and CDR2 YYREEE (reference sequence). J was trimmed by 7 bases and V by 4 bases; bases with no gene match: 9. The CDR3 nucleotides read TGTGCCAGCAGCCAAGGGACAGGGGGCCCACGAGAGCAGTACTTC. This sequence encodes CASSQGTGGPREQYF.

This chain uses TRBV5-4 with TRBJ1-1, with D uncertain. V was trimmed by 4 bases and J by 1 base, leaving 11 bases between them. This CDR3 has 14 residues. Per germline, CDR1 SGHNT and CDR2 YYREEE (reference sequence). The CDR3 protein is CASSPAARNTEAFF. In nucleotides, the CDR3 is TGTGCCAGCAGCCCCGCGGCGAGGAACACTGAAGCTTTCTTT.

The rearrangement links TRBV5-1 to TRBJ1-4; D is unresolved. Germline CDR1 is SGHRS and CDR2 is YFSETQ. The germline V and J ends were trimmed by 4 bases and 1 base, with 11 bases remaining between them. The CDR3 runs to 15 residues. For the CDR3, the DNA is TGCGCCAGCAGCCCTAACACCTTAACTAATGAAAAACTGTTTTTT. Translation gives CASSPNTLTNEKLFF.

This chain uses TRBV2 with TRBJ1-2; no firm D call. CDR1 is SNHLY, CDR2 FYNNEI, per germline. The CDR3 loop spans 13 amino acids. V was clipped by 6 bases and J by 8 bases, with 16 bases between them. The CDR3 nucleotides read TGTGCCAGCAGGACACGGACCTCCTGGGGCTACACCTTC. Its translation is CASRTRTSWGYTF.

In its sample, this clone was seen a few times. The chain recombines TRBV5-1 with TRBJ2-2, with D hard to call. The CDR3 has 11 residues. Trimming shortened V by 5 bases and J by 8 bases, and 7 bases separated the two germline ends. The germline V gene encodes CDR1 SGHRS and CDR2 YFSETQ. The CDR3 DNA sequence: TGCGCCAGCAGGTCTCGGGGGGAGCTGTTTTTT. Encoded protein: CASRSRGELFF.